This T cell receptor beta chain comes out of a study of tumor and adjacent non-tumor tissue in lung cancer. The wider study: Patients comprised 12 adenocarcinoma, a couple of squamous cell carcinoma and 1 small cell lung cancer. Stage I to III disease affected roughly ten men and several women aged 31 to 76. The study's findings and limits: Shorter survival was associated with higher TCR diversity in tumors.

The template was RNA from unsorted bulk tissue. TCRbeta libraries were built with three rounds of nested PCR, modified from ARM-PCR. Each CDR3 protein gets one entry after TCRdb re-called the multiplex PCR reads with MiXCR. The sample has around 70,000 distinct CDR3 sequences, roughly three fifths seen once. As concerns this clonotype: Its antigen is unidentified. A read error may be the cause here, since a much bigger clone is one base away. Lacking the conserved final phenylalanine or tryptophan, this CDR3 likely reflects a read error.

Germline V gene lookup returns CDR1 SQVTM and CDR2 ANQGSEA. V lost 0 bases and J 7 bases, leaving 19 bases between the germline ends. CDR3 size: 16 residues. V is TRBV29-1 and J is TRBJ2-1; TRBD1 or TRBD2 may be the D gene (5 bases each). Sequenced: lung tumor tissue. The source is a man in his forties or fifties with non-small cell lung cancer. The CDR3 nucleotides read TGCAGCGTTGAAGATCCGGGGCGGCAGGGAACGAATGAGCAGTTCTTA. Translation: CSVEDPGRQGTNEQFL.